The clone carrying this TCR beta chain has more than one count but fewer than ten. The antigen is not known. RNA transcripts gave rise to amplified TCR beta CDR3 regions. The TCR CDR3 was amplified in a first-round RT-PCR using the HTBI primer set. TCRdb reprocessed the multiplex PCR reads with MiXCR, giving one entry per CDR3 protein. The table includes over 700,000 distinct CDR3 sequences, roughly 20% detected once. The sample comes from a study of T cells in Graves' hyperthyroidism and ophthalmopathy. Newly diagnosed hyperthyroidism, duration under 2 months, in patients aged 18 to 65. Reasons for excluding patients were uncontrolled infection, other autoimmune disease, pregnancy or lactation. V shed 4 bases and J 1 base; nucleotides not matched to a gene: 3. The CDR3 sequence is 15 residues long. Germline CDR1 reads SEHNR; CDR2 reads FQNEAQ (reference sequence). Points from the study as a whole: A model of 13 V-J pairs discriminated ophthalmopathy from stable hyperthyroidism. Most clonotypes expanded in thyroid above 0.001 were likewise present in blood.

The source is a woman between 50 and 59 years old with Graves' hyperthyroidism that later progressed to Graves' ophthalmopathy. The chain uses TRBV7-9 and TRBJ2-1, with TRBD2 matching over 8 bases. The sequenced material came from blood. CDR3 sequence reads: CASSSAGASYNEQFF. CDR3 DNA: TGTGCCAGCAGCTCAGCGGGGGCGTCCTACAATGAGCAGTTCTTC.